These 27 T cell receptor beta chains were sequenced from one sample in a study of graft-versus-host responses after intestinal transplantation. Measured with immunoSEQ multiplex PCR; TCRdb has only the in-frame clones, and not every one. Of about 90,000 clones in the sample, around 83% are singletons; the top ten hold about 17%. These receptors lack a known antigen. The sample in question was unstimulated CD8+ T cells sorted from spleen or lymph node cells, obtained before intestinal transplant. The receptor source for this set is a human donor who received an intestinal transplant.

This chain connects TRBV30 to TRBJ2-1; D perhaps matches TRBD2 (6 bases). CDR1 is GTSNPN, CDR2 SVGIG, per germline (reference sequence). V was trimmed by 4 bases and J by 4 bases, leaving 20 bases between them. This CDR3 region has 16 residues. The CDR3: CAWNWGLPLGYNEQFF. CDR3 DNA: TGTGCCTGGAATTGGGGACTTCCCCTCGGGTACAATGAGCAGTTCTTC.

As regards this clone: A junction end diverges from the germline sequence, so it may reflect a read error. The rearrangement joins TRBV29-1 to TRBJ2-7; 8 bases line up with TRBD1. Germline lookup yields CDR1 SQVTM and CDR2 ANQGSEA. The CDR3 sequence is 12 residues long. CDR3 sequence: CSHVDREYEQCF. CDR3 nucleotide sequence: TGCAGCCACGTGGACAGGGAATACGAGCAGTGCTTC.

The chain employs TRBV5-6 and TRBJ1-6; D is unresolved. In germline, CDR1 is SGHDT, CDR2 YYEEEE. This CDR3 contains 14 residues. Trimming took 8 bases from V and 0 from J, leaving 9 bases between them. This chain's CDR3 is CASLTSSYNSPLHF. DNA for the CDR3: TGTGCCAGTTTAACGAGCTCCTATAATTCACCCCTCCACTTT. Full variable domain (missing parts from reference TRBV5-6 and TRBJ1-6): DAGVTQSPTHLIKTRGQQVTLRCSPKSGHDTVSWYQQALGQGPQFIFQYYEEEERQRGNFPDRFSGHQFPNYSSELNVNALLLGDSALYLCASLTSSYNSPLHFGNGTRLTVT.

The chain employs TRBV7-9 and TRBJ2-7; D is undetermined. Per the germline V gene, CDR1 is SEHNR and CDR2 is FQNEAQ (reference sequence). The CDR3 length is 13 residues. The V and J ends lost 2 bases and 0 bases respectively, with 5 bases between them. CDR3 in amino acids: CASSLSGSYEQYF. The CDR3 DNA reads TGTGCCAGCAGCTTATCGGGCTCCTACGAGCAGTACTTC.

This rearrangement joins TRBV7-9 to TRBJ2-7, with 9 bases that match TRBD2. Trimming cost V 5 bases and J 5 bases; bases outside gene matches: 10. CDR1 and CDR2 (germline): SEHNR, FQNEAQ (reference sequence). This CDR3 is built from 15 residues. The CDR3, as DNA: TGTGCCAGCAGCCTAGTGACTAGCGGAAATCACGAGCAGTACTTC. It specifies CASSLVTSGNHEQYF. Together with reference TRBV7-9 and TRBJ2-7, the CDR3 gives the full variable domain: DTGVSQNPRHKITKRGQNVTFRCDPISEHNRLYWYRQTLGQGPEFLTYFQNEAQLEKSRLLSDRFSAERPKGSFSTLEIQRTEQGDSAMYLCASSLVTSGNHEQYFGPGTRLTVT.

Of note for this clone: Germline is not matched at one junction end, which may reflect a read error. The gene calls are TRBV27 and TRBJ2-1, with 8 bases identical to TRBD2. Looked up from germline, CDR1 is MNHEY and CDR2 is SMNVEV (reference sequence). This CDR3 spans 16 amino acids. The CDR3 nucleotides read TGTGCCCGCAGTATCCCACGGGGGGGCCGGGGCAATGAGCAGTTCTTC. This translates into CARSIPRGGRGNEQFF.

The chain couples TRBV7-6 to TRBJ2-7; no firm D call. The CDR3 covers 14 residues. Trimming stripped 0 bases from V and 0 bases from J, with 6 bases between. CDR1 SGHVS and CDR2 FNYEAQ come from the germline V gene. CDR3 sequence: CASSLAGSSYEQYF. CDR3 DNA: TGTGCCAGCAGCTTAGCCGGGTCCTCCTACGAGCAGTACTTC.

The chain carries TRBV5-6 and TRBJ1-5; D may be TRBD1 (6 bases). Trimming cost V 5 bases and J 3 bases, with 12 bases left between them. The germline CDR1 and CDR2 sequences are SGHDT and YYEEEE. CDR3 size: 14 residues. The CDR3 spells CASRRQVYNQPQHF. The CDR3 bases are TGTGCCAGCAGACGACAGGTTTACAATCAGCCCCAGCATTTT.

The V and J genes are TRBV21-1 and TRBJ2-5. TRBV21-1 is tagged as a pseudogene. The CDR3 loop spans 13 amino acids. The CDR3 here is CASSKWGRETQYF. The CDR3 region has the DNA TGTGCCAGCAGCAAATGGGGTAGGGAGACCCAGTACTTC.

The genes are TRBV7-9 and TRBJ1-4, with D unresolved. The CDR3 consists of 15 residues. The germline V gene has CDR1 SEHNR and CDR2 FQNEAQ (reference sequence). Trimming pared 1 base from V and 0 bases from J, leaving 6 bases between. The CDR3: CASSLGVPTNEKLFF. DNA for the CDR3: TGTGCCAGCAGCTTAGGGGTTCCAACTAATGAAAAACTGTTTTTT.

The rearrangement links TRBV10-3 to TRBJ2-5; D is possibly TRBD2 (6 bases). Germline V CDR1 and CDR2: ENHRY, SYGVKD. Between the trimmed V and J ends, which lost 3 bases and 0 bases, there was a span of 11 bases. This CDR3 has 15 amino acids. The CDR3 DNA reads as TGTGCCATCAGTGAAGGAAGCGGGTACCAAGAGACCCAGTACTTC. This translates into CAISEGSGYQETQYF.

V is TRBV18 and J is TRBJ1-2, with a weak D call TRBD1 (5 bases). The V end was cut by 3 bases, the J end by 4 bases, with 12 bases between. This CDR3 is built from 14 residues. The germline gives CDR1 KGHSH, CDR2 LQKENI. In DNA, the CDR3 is TGTGCCAGCTCACCCCAGGGAACGGGCTATGGCTACACCTTC. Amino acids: CASSPQGTGYGYTF.

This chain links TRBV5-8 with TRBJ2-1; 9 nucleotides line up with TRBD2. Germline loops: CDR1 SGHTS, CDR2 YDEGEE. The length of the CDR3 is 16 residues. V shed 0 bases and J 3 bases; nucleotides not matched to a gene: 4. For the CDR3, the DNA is TGTGCCAGCAGCTTGGAGGGTAGCGGGGGCTACAATGAGCAGTTCTTC. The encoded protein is CASSLEGSGGYNEQFF.

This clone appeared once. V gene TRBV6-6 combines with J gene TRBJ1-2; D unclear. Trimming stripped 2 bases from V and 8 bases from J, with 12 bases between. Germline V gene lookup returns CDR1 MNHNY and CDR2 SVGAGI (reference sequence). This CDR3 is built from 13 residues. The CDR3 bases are TGTGCCAGCAGTTACAACAGCCAGGCGGGCTACACCTTC. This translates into CASSYNSQAGYTF.

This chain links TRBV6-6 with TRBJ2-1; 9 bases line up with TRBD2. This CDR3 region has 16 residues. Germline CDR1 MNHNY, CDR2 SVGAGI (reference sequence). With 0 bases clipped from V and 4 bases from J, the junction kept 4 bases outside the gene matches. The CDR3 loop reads CASSYSAGGLYNEQFF. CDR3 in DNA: TGTGCCAGCAGTTACTCTGCGGGGGGGCTTTACAATGAGCAGTTCTTC.

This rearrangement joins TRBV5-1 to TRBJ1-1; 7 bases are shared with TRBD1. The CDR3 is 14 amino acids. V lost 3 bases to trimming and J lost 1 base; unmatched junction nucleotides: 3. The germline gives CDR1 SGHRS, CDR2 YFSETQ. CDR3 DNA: TGCGCCAGCAGCTGGACAGGCGAGAACACTGAAGCTTTCTTT. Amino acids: CASSWTGENTEAFF.

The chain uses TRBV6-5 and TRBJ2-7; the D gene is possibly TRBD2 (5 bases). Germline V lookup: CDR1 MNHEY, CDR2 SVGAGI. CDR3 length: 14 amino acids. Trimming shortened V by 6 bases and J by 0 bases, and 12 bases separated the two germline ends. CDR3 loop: CASRRTPGSYEQYF. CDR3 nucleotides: TGTGCCAGCAGGCGGACTCCCGGCTCCTACGAGCAGTACTTC.

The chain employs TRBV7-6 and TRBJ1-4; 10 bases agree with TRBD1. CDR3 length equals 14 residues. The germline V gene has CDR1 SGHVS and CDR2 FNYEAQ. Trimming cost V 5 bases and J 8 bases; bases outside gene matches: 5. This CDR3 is CASSPGTGVEKLFF. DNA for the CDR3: TGTGCCAGCAGCCCCGGGACAGGGGTGGAAAAACTGTTTTTT.

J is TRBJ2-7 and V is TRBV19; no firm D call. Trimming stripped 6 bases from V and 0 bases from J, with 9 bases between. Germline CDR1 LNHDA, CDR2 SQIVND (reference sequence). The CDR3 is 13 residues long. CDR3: CASSHGDSYEQYF. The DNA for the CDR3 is TGTGCCAGTAGCCATGGGGACTCCTACGAGCAGTACTTC.

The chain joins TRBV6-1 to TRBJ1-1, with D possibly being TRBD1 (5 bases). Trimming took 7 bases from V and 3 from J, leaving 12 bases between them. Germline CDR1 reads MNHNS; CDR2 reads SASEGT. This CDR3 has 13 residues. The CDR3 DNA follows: TGTGCCAGCAAACCTGGAGGGGACACTGAAGCTTTCTTT. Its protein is CASKPGGDTEAFF.

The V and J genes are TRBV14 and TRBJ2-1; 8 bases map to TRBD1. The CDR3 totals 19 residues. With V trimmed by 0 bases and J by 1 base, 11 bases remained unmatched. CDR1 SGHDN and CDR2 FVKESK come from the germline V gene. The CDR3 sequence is CASSQDLSPDRASYNEQFF. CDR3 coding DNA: TGTGCCAGCAGCCAAGATCTAAGCCCGGACAGGGCATCCTACAATGAGCAGTTCTTC. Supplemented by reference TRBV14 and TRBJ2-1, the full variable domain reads EAGVTQFPSHSVIEKGQTVTLRCDPISGHDNLYWYRRVMGKEIKFLLHFVKESKQDESGMPNNRFLAERTGGTYSTLKVQPAELEDSGVYFCASSQDLSPDRASYNEQFFGPGTRLTVL.

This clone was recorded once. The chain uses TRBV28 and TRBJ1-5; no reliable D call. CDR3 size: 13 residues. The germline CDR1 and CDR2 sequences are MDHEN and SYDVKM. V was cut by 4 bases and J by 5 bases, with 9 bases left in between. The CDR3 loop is CASSYTGDQPQHF. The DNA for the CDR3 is TGTGCCAGCAGTTATACTGGGGATCAGCCCCAGCATTTT.

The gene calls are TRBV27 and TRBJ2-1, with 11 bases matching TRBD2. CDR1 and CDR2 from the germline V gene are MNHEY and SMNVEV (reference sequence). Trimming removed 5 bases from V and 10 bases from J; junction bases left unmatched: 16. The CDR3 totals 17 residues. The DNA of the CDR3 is TGTGCCAGCAGTCCGAATTTAGCGGGAGGGCCGATCAGGGAGCAGTTCTTC. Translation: CASSPNLAGGPIREQFF.

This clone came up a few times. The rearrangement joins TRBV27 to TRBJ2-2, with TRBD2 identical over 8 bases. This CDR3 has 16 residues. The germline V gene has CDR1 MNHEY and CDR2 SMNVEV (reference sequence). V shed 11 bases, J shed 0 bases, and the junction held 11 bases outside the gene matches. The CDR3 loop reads CAAGAGAISNTGELFF. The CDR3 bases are TGTGCCGCTGGAGCGGGGGCCATATCGAACACCGGGGAGCTGTTTTTT.

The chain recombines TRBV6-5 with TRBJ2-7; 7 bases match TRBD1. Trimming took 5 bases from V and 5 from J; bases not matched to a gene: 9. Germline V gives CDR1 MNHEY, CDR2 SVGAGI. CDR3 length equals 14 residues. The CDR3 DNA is TGTGCCAGCAGTGAAACAGGGGCGCAGGACGAGCAGTACTTC. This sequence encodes CASSETGAQDEQYF.

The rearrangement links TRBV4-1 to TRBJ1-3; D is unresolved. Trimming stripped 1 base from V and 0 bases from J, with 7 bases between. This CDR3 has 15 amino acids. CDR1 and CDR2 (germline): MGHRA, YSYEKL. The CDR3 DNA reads TGCGCCAGCAGCCAAGTCAGGACCTCTGGAAACACCATATATTTT. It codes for CASSQVRTSGNTIYF.

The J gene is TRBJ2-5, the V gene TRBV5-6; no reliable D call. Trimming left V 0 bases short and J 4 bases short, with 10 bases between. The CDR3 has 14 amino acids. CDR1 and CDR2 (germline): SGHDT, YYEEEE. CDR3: CASSLGRVRETQYF. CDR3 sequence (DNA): TGTGCCAGCAGCTTGGGTAGGGTGAGAGAGACCCAGTACTTC.